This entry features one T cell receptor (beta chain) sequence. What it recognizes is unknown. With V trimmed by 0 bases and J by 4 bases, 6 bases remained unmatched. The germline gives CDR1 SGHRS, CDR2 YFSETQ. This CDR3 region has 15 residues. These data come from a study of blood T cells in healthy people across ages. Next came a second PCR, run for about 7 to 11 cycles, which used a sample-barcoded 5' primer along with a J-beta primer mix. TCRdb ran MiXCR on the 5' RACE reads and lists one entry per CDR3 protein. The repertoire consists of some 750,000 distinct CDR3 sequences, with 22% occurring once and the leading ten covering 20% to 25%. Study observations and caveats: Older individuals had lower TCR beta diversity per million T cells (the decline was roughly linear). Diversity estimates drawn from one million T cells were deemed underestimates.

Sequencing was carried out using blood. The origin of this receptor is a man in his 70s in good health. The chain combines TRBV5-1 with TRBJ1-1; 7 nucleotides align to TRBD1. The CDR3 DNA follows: TGCGCCAGCAGCTTGGCTACAGGGGCGGGCACTGAAGCTTTCTTT. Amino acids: CASSLATGAGTEAFF.